This T cell receptor beta chain derives from a study of T cell repertoires in cytomegalovirus infection. Looking at the study overall: From public TCR beta signatures came an indication of both CMV infection and matching HLA type.

With respect to this clonotype: Its antigen is undetermined. A read error may explain this, as a much larger clone is one base away.

Germline assignment: CDR1 SGHVS and CDR2 FNYEAQ. Trimming cost V 10 bases and J 3 bases, with 18 bases left between them. The CDR3 length is 14 residues. Study findings and constraints: HLA-C-restricted CMV-specific TCR beta clonotypes were dominant in the ex vivo response. Pooled public TCR beta family frequency picked out CMV carriers with the relevant HLA.

TCRdb passed the reads through MiXCR, listing each CDR3 protein once. The repertoire holds about 310,000 distinct CDR3 sequences, with about a sixth as singletons. This clonotype originated in a human donor in good health (CMV status not recorded). Some clones in this sample may be carry-over from other donors' samples. The sample comprised PBMCs. This chain uses TRBV7-6 with TRBJ1-2; possibly TRBD1 for D (5 bases). The CDR3 loop is CANSPLGGDYGYTF. The CDR3 DNA is TGTGCCAACAGTCCCTTGGGGGGGGACTATGGCTACACCTTC.